This T cell receptor (beta chain) stems from a study of OX40 agonist ivuxolimab in advanced cancers. On the study more broadly: The patients got ivuxolimab, which is an agonistic anti-OX40 (CD134) antibody. Dose-escalation patients had hepatocellular carcinoma, melanoma, renal cell or head and neck cancer.

CDR1 and CDR2 (germline): SGHTA, FQGNSA. The CDR3 loop spans 13 amino acids. The V and J ends lost 6 bases and 7 bases, in that order; junction bases with no gene match: 8. Data came from immunoSEQ multiplex PCR; TCRdb stores just in-frame clones and leaves some out. The sample comprises 100,000 or so clones, about nine tenths of which are singletons, and 1.5% to 2.5% rests with the top ten. This clonotype was sampled from an adult with an advanced solid tumor such as melanoma, head and neck, liver or kidney cancer. The chain uses TRBV7-2 and TRBJ2-7; the match to TRBD2 covers 8 bases. This sample comprised CD4+ or CD8+ T cells sorted from blood, obtained in a trial of the OX40 agonist ivuxolimab. The DNA of the CDR3 is TGTGCCAGCAGGAGCGGGAGAGTTGAAGAGCAGTACTTC. This sequence encodes CASRSGRVEEQYF.